Following are 15 T cell receptor beta chains from one sample sequenced in a study of Ad26.COV2.S vaccination and SARS-CoV-2 variants. Repertoires were generated with immunoSEQ multiplex PCR, while TCRdb's copy carries only in-frame clones and drops some. In the table there are approximately 300,000 clones, about 82% of which are singletons. Described treatment: around 19 received Ad26.COV2.S at low or high dose, single or two shots; several received placebo; per-sample allocation not given. Day 63 following the first vaccine or placebo injection was when the samples were taken. Material: peripheral blood, obtained in a trial of Ad26.COV2.S vaccine versus placebo. These receptors were taken from a person aged 18-60 years who received the Ad26.COV2.S COVID-19 vaccine or a placebo.

The chain carries TRBV5-1 and TRBJ1-5; D is ambiguous. The germline gives CDR1 SGHRS, CDR2 YFSETQ. Trimming removed 0 bases at V and 0 bases at J, with 10 bases between. The CDR3 covers 16 residues. The CDR3 nucleotides are TGCGCCAGCAGCTTGGTCGGATCGTATAGCAATCAGCCCCAGCATTTT. Translated: CASSLVGSYSNQPQHF.

The chain uses TRBV20-1 and TRBJ1-1; D not resolved. V lost 3 bases and J lost 6, with 11 bases in between. The CDR3 extends over 12 amino acids. CDR1 DFQATT and CDR2 SNEGSKA come from the germline V gene (reference sequence). CDR3 region: CSASYDTPEAFF. In DNA, the CDR3 is TGCAGTGCTAGTTATGACACCCCTGAAGCTTTCTTT.

V usage is TRBV9 and J usage is TRBJ2-1; possible D gene TRBD1, 6 bases. Germline V CDR1 and CDR2: SGDLS, YYNGEE. This CDR3 comprises 17 residues. The germline V and J ends were trimmed by 0 bases and 5 bases, with 18 bases remaining between them. The CDR3 is CASSVEVLRGSHNEQFF. The DNA of the CDR3 is TGTGCCAGCAGCGTAGAAGTTCTGAGGGGGTCCCACAATGAGCAGTTCTTC.

The V call is TRBV5-1, the J call TRBJ1-1; D uncertain. Germline CDR1 is SGHRS and CDR2 is YFSETQ. The CDR3 totals 15 residues. Trimming removed 4 bases from V and 0 bases from J, with 13 bases in between. The CDR3 protein is CASSPPGQLNTEAFF. The DNA for the CDR3 is TGCGCCAGCAGCCCCCCCGGGCAGCTGAACACTGAAGCTTTCTTT.

The rearrangement joins TRBV4-1 to TRBJ2-1; possible D gene TRBD1, 6 bases. Trimming removed 6 bases at V and 4 bases at J, with 16 bases between. The germline gives CDR1 MGHRA, CDR2 YSYEKL. This CDR3 is built from 15 residues. The CDR3 DNA reads TGCGCCAGCAGTGAGGTGGGGGCGAGTTACAATGAGCAGTTCTTC. As protein: CASSEVGASYNEQFF.

CDR3: CASSYRGNEQYF. The CDR3, as DNA: TGTGCCAGCAGCTACAGGGGGAACGAGCAGTACTTC. The chain has TRBV3-1 (or the pseudogene TRBV3-2) and TRBJ2-7, with TRBD1 matching over 8 bases. The V segment lost 5 bases and the J segment 5 bases; nucleotides outside the gene matches: 2. This CDR3 comprises 12 residues. Germline CDR1 reads LGHDT; CDR2 reads YNNKEL (reference sequence).

This clone appeared once. The genes are TRBV11-2 and TRBJ2-7; possible D gene TRBD1, 6 bases. This CDR3 spans 16 amino acids. Trimming removed 5 bases at V and 3 bases at J, with 20 bases between. The germline V gene encodes CDR1 SGHAT and CDR2 FQNNGV. CDR3 sequence reads: CASSAIRGTKNYEQYF. The CDR3 DNA reads TGTGCCAGCAGCGCGATCAGGGGAACGAAAAACTACGAGCAGTACTTC.

The chain carries TRBV11-2 and TRBJ2-7; D may correspond to TRBD1 or TRBD2 (5 bases each). V lost 1 base and J lost 5, with 9 bases in between. CDR3 length: 13 residues. Per germline, CDR1 SGHAT and CDR2 FQNNGV. The CDR3 DNA reads as TGTGCCAGCAGCTTAGGGGGGACCCACGAGCAGTACTTC. This sequence encodes CASSLGGTHEQYF.

This clone was picked up one time. This chain uses TRBV5-1 with TRBJ2-5; maybe TRBD1 (6 bases). CDR1 and CDR2 from the germline V gene are SGHRS and YFSETQ. There are 15 residues in the CDR3. The V and J ends lost 9 bases and 3 bases respectively, with 21 bases between them. This chain's CDR3 is CATKETSRTEETQYF. CDR3 nucleotides: TGCGCCACCAAAGAAACTTCGCGGACAGAAGAGACCCAGTACTTC.

The chain is built from TRBV2 and TRBJ2-5; D is unclear. The V end lost 5 bases, the J end lost 1 base, and 8 bases lay between the germline ends. The CDR3 loop spans 13 amino acids. Germline CDR1 reads SNHLY; CDR2 reads FYNNEI. The CDR3 protein is CASSSRFQETQYF. CDR3 DNA sequence: TGTGCCAGCAGTAGCCGGTTCCAAGAGACCCAGTACTTC.

V gene TRBV7-2 combines with J gene TRBJ1-4; no definite D call. Germline CDR1 and CDR2: SGHTA and FQGNSA. The CDR3 is 14 residues long. V dropped 0 bases and J dropped 6 bases, with 8 bases sitting between them. The CDR3 is CASSLAGSDEKLFF. DNA for the CDR3: TGTGCCAGCAGCTTAGCAGGGTCCGATGAAAAACTGTTTTTT.

V usage is TRBV28 and J usage is TRBJ2-7; 11 bases line up with TRBD1. Trimming at V came to 6 bases and at J to 3 bases, leaving 7 bases not matched to a gene. The CDR3 totals 15 residues. CDR1 and CDR2 (germline): MDHEN, SYDVKM. CDR3 sequence: CASRPGQGGVYEQYF. For the CDR3, the DNA is TGTGCCAGCAGGCCGGGACAGGGGGGGGTCTACGAGCAGTACTTC.

The CDR3 sequence is CASSRTGGERGYTF. In nucleotides, the CDR3 is TGTGCCAGCAGCCGGACAGGGGGCGAGAGGGGCTACACCTTC. This chain connects TRBV7-8 to TRBJ1-2; 11 bases are a match to TRBD1. The J segment lost 8 bases and the V segment lost 5 bases, leaving 7 bases of the junction unmatched. The CDR3 covers 14 residues. Germline V gene data show CDR1 as SGHVS and CDR2 as FQNEAQ.

Concerning this clone: A read error may produce the germline difference seen at one junction end. The chain carries TRBV3-1 (or the pseudogene TRBV3-2) and TRBJ1-2; unclear D gene. The V gene's germline CDR1 is LGHDT and CDR2 YNNKEL (reference sequence). The CDR3 contains 13 residues. The CDR3: CASSQSEGTHPFF. CDR3 bases: TGTGCCAGCAGCCAATCGGAGGGTACCCACCCTTTTTTC.

The V and J genes are TRBV9 and TRBJ1-4; TRBD1 matches at 8 bases. The CDR3 is made up of 15 amino acids. Losses at the gene ends were 3 bases for V and 2 bases for J; bases not matched to a gene: 3. In germline, CDR1 is SGDLS, CDR2 YYNGEE. The CDR3 nucleotides read TGTGCCAGCAGCGAACAGGGGGTGACTAATGAAAAACTGTTTTTT. This translates into CASSEQGVTNEKLFF.